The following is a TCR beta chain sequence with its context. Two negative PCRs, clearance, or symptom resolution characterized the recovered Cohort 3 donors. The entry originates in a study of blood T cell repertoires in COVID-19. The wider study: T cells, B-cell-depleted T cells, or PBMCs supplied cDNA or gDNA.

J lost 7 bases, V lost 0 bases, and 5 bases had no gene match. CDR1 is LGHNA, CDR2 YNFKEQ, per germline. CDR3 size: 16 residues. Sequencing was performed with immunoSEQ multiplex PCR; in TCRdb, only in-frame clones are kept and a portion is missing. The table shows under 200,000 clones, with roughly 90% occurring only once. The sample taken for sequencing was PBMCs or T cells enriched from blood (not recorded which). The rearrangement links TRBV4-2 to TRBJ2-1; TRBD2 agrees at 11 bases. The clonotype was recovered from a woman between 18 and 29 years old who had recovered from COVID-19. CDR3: CASSQEVSGRGNEQFF. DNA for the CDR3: TGTGCCAGCAGCCAAGAGGTTAGCGGGAGGGGTAATGAGCAGTTCTTC.